Listed here are 32 T cell receptor beta chains from one sample, sequenced in a study of T-cell memory formation after mild COVID-19. TCRdb called the 5' RACE reads again in MiXCR, with one record for every CDR3 protein. Of hundreds of thousands of distinct CDR3 sequences listed, 18% are singletons. The sample consisted of PBMCs or a T cell subset sorted from them (not recorded which). These receptors were obtained from a man aged 18 to 29 who had mild COVID-19 (a few samples of this study predate the infection). Cell type and time point are not known.

This sequence joins TRBV10-1 and TRBJ2-1; D possibly matches TRBD1 or TRBD2 (5 bases each). The CDR3 has 15 amino acids. The germline V gene encodes CDR1 WNHNN and CDR2 SYGVQD (reference sequence). V gave up 3 bases and J gave up 6 bases, with 15 bases separating them. DNA of the CDR3: TGCGCCAGCAGTGAAACAAGGGGACCCCGCAATGAGCAGTTCTTC. Its protein product is CASSETRGPRNEQFF.

This clonotype occurred a few times. The chain couples TRBV28 to TRBJ2-5; possibly TRBD1 for D (6 bases). CDR1 MDHEN and CDR2 SYDVKM come from the germline V gene. The CDR3 covers 13 residues. V was clipped by 7 bases and J by 2 bases, with 11 bases between them. Here the CDR3 reads CASNRQVQETQYF. CDR3 coding DNA: TGTGCCAGCAATAGACAGGTTCAAGAGACCCAGTACTTC.

V gene TRBV2 combines with J gene TRBJ1-5; D call uncertain. Germline V gene data show CDR1 as SNHLY and CDR2 as FYNNEI. Trimming took off 2 bases at V and 2 bases at J, with 10 bases between the two ends. The CDR3 has 15 amino acids. This chain's CDR3 is CASSESGNGNQPQHF. The DNA for the CDR3 is TGTGCCAGCAGTGAATCGGGGAACGGCAATCAGCCCCAGCATTTT.

This clonotype was counted only a few times. The chain joins TRBV6-5 to TRBJ1-2; TRBD1 is a possible D gene (6 bases). Trimming cost V 6 bases and J 4 bases, with 12 bases left between them. The germline V gene has CDR1 MNHEY and CDR2 SVGAGI. The CDR3 length is 13 residues. CDR3 loop: CASSRGGIYGYTF. The CDR3, as DNA: TGTGCCAGCAGCCGAGGGGGGATCTATGGCTACACCTTC.

There are a few counts of this clonotype. The V and J genes are TRBV29-1 and TRBJ1-1; TRBD1 matches 9 bases. J lost 4 bases, V lost 6 bases, and 3 bases had no gene match. The V gene's germline CDR1 is SQVTM and CDR2 ANQGSEA. The CDR3 runs to 12 residues. DNA of the CDR3: TGCAGCGTCGGACAGGGGAGCACTGAAGCTTTCTTT. It is translated as CSVGQGSTEAFF. Together with reference TRBV29-1 and TRBJ1-1, the CDR3 gives the full variable domain: SAVISQKPSRDICQRGTSLTIQCQVDSQVTMMFWYRQQPGQSLTLIATANQGSEATYESGFVIDKFPISRPNLTFSTLTVSNMSPEDSSIYLCSVGQGSTEAFFGQGTRLTVV.

This clonotype was counted at least ten times. J is TRBJ1-3 and V is TRBV12-3 or TRBV12-4; D is unresolved. The CDR3 has 13 amino acids. The germline V and J ends were trimmed by 5 bases and 0 bases, with 5 bases remaining between them. The CDR3 reads CASSRGSGNTIYF. The CDR3 DNA follows: TGTGCCAGCAGTCGGGGCTCTGGAAACACCATATATTTT.

The J gene is TRBJ1-2, the V gene TRBV12-3 or TRBV12-4; D ambiguous. CDR3 length: 13 amino acids. With 5 bases removed from V and 8 bases from J, the gap between germline ends came to 15 bases. For the CDR3, the DNA is TGTGCCAGCAGTCTACAGCACTATGTGGGCTACACCTTC. This sequence encodes CASSLQHYVGYTF.

Worth noting for this clonotype: With a much larger clone just one base away, this may be a read error. The V and J genes are TRBV5-1 and TRBJ2-4; D is possibly TRBD1 or TRBD2 (5 bases each). The CDR3 covers 15 residues. Trimming pared 1 base from V and 7 bases from J, leaving 15 bases between. Germline assignment: CDR1 SGHRS and CDR2 YFSETQ. The CDR3 loop reads CASSLSPEGWNIQYF. Written as DNA, the CDR3 is TGCGCCAGCAGCTTGAGCCCCGAGGGGTGGAACATTCAGTACTTC.

The J gene is TRBJ2-7, the V gene TRBV27, with D perhaps being TRBD1 or TRBD2 (5 bases each). The CDR3 consists of 15 residues. Trimming stripped 3 bases from V and 5 bases from J, with 17 bases between. Germline assignment: CDR1 MNHEY and CDR2 SMNVEV (reference sequence). The DNA for the CDR3 is TGTGCCAGCAGTTTGGCCGGGACGCCGATCGACGAGCAGTACTTC. It codes for CASSLAGTPIDEQYF.

The chain recombines TRBV4-1 with TRBJ1-1; D might be TRBD1 (5 bases). CDR3 length: 16 residues. Germline V lookup: CDR1 MGHRA, CDR2 YSYEKL. The V gene lost 2 bases and the J gene lost 3 bases, with 16 bases spanning the gap. The CDR3 DNA reads TGCGCCAGCAGCCAAATAGGGGAGGGTCTGCACACTGAAGCTTTCTTT. Residues: CASSQIGEGLHTEAFF.

J is TRBJ2-5 and V is TRBV7-9, with 9 bases identical to TRBD2. With 1 base clipped from V and 4 bases from J, the junction kept 10 bases outside the gene matches. The CDR3 length is 17 residues. The germline V gene encodes CDR1 SEHNR and CDR2 FQNEAQ (reference sequence). CDR3 residues: CASSLDVGLAGSETQYF. For the CDR3, the DNA is TGTGCCAGCAGCTTAGATGTTGGGCTAGCGGGATCAGAGACCCAGTACTTC.

This clonotype turned up a few times. The J gene is TRBJ2-5, the V gene TRBV20-1; D is unclear. CDR3 length: 15 amino acids. Germline V gene sequence: CDR1 DFQATT, CDR2 SNEGSKA (reference sequence). V was cut by 3 bases and J by 2 bases, with 16 bases left in between. As DNA, the CDR3 is TGCAGTGCTAGGGGGTTGGCAACCGGACAAGAGACCCAGTACTTC. Protein: CSARGLATGQETQYF.

The sample holds a few counts of this clonotype. The chain links TRBV4-3 to TRBJ1-1; the D is unclear. The germline V gene has CDR1 LGHNA and CDR2 YSLEER. CDR3 length equals 14 residues. V lost 0 bases, J lost 3 bases, and 8 bases lay in between. CDR3 sequence reads: CASSQDPGDTEAFF. CDR3 DNA sequence: TGCGCCAGCAGCCAAGATCCCGGGGACACTGAAGCTTTCTTT.

This clonotype was observed at least ten times. The V gene is TRBV10-3, the J gene TRBJ1-5; D gene uncertain. This CDR3 spans 14 amino acids. The germline V gene encodes CDR1 ENHRY and CDR2 SYGVKD. V was cut by 3 bases and J by 0 bases, with 6 bases left in between. CDR3 in DNA: TGTGCCATCAGTGAAAGGGATAGCAATCAGCCCCAGCATTTT. This sequence encodes CAISERDSNQPQHF.

The sample holds a few counts of this clonotype. The rearrangement uses TRBV2 and TRBJ2-3, with TRBD2 matching over 7 bases. J gave up 4 bases and V 4 bases, and 5 bases lay outside the gene matches. The germline V gene encodes CDR1 SNHLY and CDR2 FYNNEI. The CDR3 is 14 residues long. CDR3 sequence: CASSGEGFADTQYF. DNA for the CDR3: TGTGCCAGCAGTGGGGAGGGGTTCGCAGATACGCAGTATTTT.

This clonotype was recorded a few times. The genes are TRBV2 and TRBJ2-5; 9 bases match TRBD2. CDR1 SNHLY and CDR2 FYNNEI come from the germline V gene. This CDR3 is built from 13 residues. V was pared by 11 bases and J by 4 bases, with 8 bases of the junction left unmatched. CDR3 DNA sequence: TGTGCCCGCTCCTCGACTAGCGGAGAGACCCAGTACTTC. This codes for CARSSTSGETQYF.

The chain has TRBV12-3 or TRBV12-4 and TRBJ1-2, with no clear D. This CDR3 is built from 13 residues. With 7 bases removed from V and 1 base from J, the gap between germline ends came to 10 bases. The CDR3 bases are TGTGCCAGCACCGTATCTAATAACTATGGCTACACCTTC. Protein sequence: CASTVSNNYGYTF.

This clonotype was picked up one time. The rearrangement uses TRBV28 and TRBJ1-2; D remains unclear. Between the trimmed V and J ends, which lost 4 bases and 0 bases, there was a span of 12 bases. The germline V gene encodes CDR1 MDHEN and CDR2 SYDVKM. The CDR3 is made up of 15 amino acids. CDR3 nucleotide sequence: TGTGCCAGCAGTTCTCCGACGGCCTCTAACTATGGCTACACCTTC. As protein: CASSSPTASNYGYTF.

In this sample, this clonotype turned up many times. The rearrangement uses TRBV12-3 or TRBV12-4 and TRBJ2-1; 9 bases are shared with TRBD1. The CDR3 is 15 residues long. V shed 7 bases, J shed 6 bases, and the junction held 10 bases outside the gene matches. CDR3 protein: CASIARGTGLNEQFF. As DNA, the CDR3 is TGTGCCAGCATCGCGCGAGGGACAGGGCTCAATGAGCAGTTCTTC.

This chain links TRBV12-5 with TRBJ2-3, with 9 bases matching TRBD1. Germline V gene data show CDR1 as LGHNT and CDR2 as FRNRAP. There are 15 residues in the CDR3. V dropped 7 bases and J dropped 5; count of bases not matched to a gene: 10. CDR3: CASAPGQGFGDTQYF. CDR3 sequence (DNA): TGTGCTAGTGCCCCGGGACAGGGTTTTGGAGATACGCAGTATTTT.

This chain connects TRBV29-1 to TRBJ2-3, with no clear D. The CDR3 loop spans 13 amino acids. V was shortened by 4 bases and J by 1 base, with 9 bases between the two germline ends. Germline CDR1 SQVTM, CDR2 ANQGSEA. CDR3 sequence reads: CSVVKAGTDTQYF. The DNA of the CDR3 is TGCAGCGTTGTAAAGGCCGGCACAGATACGCAGTATTTT.

J is TRBJ1-1 and V is TRBV12-3 or TRBV12-4; D possibly corresponds to TRBD1 (5 bases). Trimming left V 5 bases short and J 6 bases short, with 10 bases between. The CDR3 length is 12 residues. CDR3 DNA sequence: TGTGCCAGCAGTCCGGGGCTCCCTGAAGCTTTCTTT. This sequence encodes CASSPGLPEAFF.

The CDR3 DNA reads TGTGCCATCAGTGGGGCTAGCGACCAAGAGACCCAGTACTTC. It encodes CAISGASDQETQYF. The chain combines TRBV10-3 with TRBJ2-5; TRBD2 is a possible D gene (6 bases). CDR3 length equals 14 residues. The germline gives CDR1 ENHRY, CDR2 SYGVKD. Between the trimmed V and J ends, which lost 4 bases and 0 bases, there was a span of 9 bases.

This clonotype was found a few times. The chain combines TRBV19 with TRBJ2-3; D may be TRBD1 (6 bases). Per the germline V gene, CDR1 is LNHDA and CDR2 is SQIVND (reference sequence). Trimming removed 5 bases at V and 4 bases at J, with 10 bases between. CDR3 length: 13 amino acids. CDR3 loop: CASSWTDSDTQYF. CDR3 in DNA: TGTGCCAGTAGTTGGACAGATTCAGATACGCAGTATTTT. Complete variable domain (other parts from reference TRBV19 and TRBJ2-3): DGGITQSPKYLFRKEGQNVTLSCEQNLNHDAMYWYRQDPGQGLRLIYYSQIVNDFQKGDIAEGYSVSREKKESFPLTVTSAQKNPTAFYLCASSWTDSDTQYFGPGTRLTVL.

This clonotype was seen more than once but under ten times. V is TRBV30 and J is TRBJ2-2, with D possibly matching TRBD1 (5 bases). The CDR3 has 15 residues. CDR1 and CDR2 (germline): GTSNPN, SVGIG (reference sequence). Trimming took 0 bases from V and 5 from J, leaving 13 bases between them. The CDR3 bases are TGTGCCTGGAGTGTACAGGCTCTGGGGACCGGGGAGCTGTTTTTT. Its protein is CAWSVQALGTGELFF.

In this sample, this clonotype turned up a few times. The chain combines TRBV9 with TRBJ2-5, with D perhaps TRBD2 (6 bases). CDR3 length: 15 amino acids. Germline CDR1 is SGDLS and CDR2 is YYNGEE. The V end was cut by 3 bases, the J end by 7 bases, with 19 bases between. Here the CDR3 DNA reads TGTGCCAGCAGCGATTCCGGGAGCACCATAGGGACCCAGTACTTC. Translating gives CASSDSGSTIGTQYF.

This clonotype was observed a few times. This rearrangement joins TRBV7-6 to TRBJ2-3, with 8 bases identical to TRBD1. The CDR3 consists of 15 residues. Germline V gene sequence: CDR1 SGHVS, CDR2 FNYEAQ. The ends lost 1 base at V and 6 bases at J; junction bases unmatched: 6. The CDR3 bases are TGTGCCAGCAGCTTAGGAGGACAGGGTGGCGATACGCAGTATTTT. This gives the protein CASSLGGQGGDTQYF.

This clonotype was counted only a few times. The chain combines TRBV6-6 with TRBJ2-5; D unclear. CDR1 MNHNY and CDR2 SVGAGI come from the germline V gene (reference sequence). The CDR3 length is 14 residues. The germline V and J ends were trimmed by 5 bases and 4 bases, with 14 bases remaining between them. The CDR3 loop is CASSRFSVGETQYF. The DNA of the CDR3 is TGTGCCAGCAGTAGGTTTAGTGTTGGAGAGACCCAGTACTTC.

This clonotype was detected a few times. The chain links TRBV5-1 to TRBJ2-7; possible D gene TRBD1, 5 bases. V lost 2 bases, J lost 7 bases, and 13 bases lay in between. The CDR3 contains 13 residues. Germline CDR1 SGHRS, CDR2 YFSETQ. CDR3 sequence reads: CASSLVQGWEQYF. In DNA form, the CDR3 reads TGCGCCAGCAGCTTAGTCCAGGGCTGGGAGCAGTACTTC.

This clonotype was counted many times. This chain links TRBV5-1 with TRBJ2-5; a weak D match, TRBD2 (6 bases). V lost 2 bases and J 5 bases, leaving 7 bases between the germline ends. The CDR3 length is 12 residues. The V gene's germline CDR1 is SGHRS and CDR2 YFSETQ. CDR3 bases: TGCGCCAGCAGCTTCGCGGGGGAGACCCAGTACTTC. Encoded protein: CASSFAGETQYF.

This clonotype was observed a handful of times. V is TRBV18 and J is TRBJ1-1; D possibly corresponds to TRBD1 (5 bases). The germline CDR1 and CDR2 sequences are KGHSH and LQKENI. This CDR3 spans 11 amino acids. V lost 3 bases to trimming and J lost 11 bases, with 10 bases between them. The CDR3 DNA reads as TGTGCCAGCTCACCTCGGGACCGGGCTTTCTTT. Amino acid sequence: CASSPRDRAFF.

The genes are TRBV3-1 and TRBJ1-1, with D unclear. Trimming cost V 1 base and J 3 bases, with 6 bases left between them. This CDR3 spans 13 amino acids. Germline-derived CDR1 and CDR2 are LGHDT and YNNKEL (reference sequence). The DNA of the CDR3 is TGTGCCAGCAGCCAAGTCCGCTACACTGAAGCTTTCTTT. Its protein product is CASSQVRYTEAFF.